This T cell receptor beta chain was found in a study of T cell responses to AZD1222 COVID-19 vaccine. V lost 7 bases, J lost 3 bases, and 14 bases lay in between. CDR1 is KGHDR and CDR2 is SFDVKD in the germline V gene. This CDR3 spans 15 amino acids. The data were produced by immunoSEQ multiplex PCR, yet TCRdb's version contains in-frame clones alone and is incomplete. The data contain about 35,000 clones, 65% to 90% of them seen just once; the ten biggest clones take up 6.8%. Points on this clone: What it binds is unknown.

Regarding the study as a whole: In all cases, repertoires were sampled only after the peak T cell response.

The sequences come from peripheral blood, collected on day 0 of AZD1222 vaccination. The chain carries TRBV24-1 and TRBJ2-2; weak D call: TRBD2 (7 bases). The source of this sequence is an adult in good health. CDR3 bases: TGTGCCACCAGGGGCCGGGGGGCCGACACCGGGGAGCTGTTTTTT. Protein: CATRGRGADTGELFF.